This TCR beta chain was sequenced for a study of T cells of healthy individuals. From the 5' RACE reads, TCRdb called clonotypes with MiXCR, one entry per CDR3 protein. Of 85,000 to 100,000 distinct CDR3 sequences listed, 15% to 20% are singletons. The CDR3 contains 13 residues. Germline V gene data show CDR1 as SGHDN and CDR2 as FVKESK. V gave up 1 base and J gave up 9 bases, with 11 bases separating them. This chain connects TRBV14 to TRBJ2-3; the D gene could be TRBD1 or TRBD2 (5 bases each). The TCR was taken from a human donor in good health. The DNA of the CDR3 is TGTGCCAGCAGCCAAGCGGGGTGGGGCACGCAGTATTTT. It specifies CASSQAGWGTQYF.